A single sample gave rise to the 30 T cell receptor beta chains below, sequenced in a study of blood T cell repertoires in COVID-19. Using immunoSEQ multiplex PCR, the repertoire was profiled, and TCRdb retains in-frame clones only, with some absent. The sample lists under 250,000 clones, about four fifths occurring once. What was sequenced was peripheral blood. The receptors derive from a man in his fifties or sixties with acute or convalescent COVID-19.

CDR3 region: CATSESQGVHEQYF. Here the CDR3 DNA reads TGTGCCACCAGTGAAAGTCAAGGAGTCCACGAGCAGTACTTC. The chain has TRBV24-1 and TRBJ2-7; no firm D call. The CDR3 is 14 amino acids. Per germline, CDR1 KGHDR and CDR2 SFDVKD. The ends were cut back, 4 bases at V and 5 bases at J, with 14 bases in the middle.

The gene calls are TRBV6-5 and TRBJ1-1; D is perhaps TRBD1 (6 bases). Germline loops: CDR1 MNHEY, CDR2 SVGAGI. There are 15 residues in the CDR3. V lost 8 bases, J lost 3 bases, and 19 bases lay in between. DNA for the CDR3: TGTGCCAGCCACCCGTGGGTGCAGGGGCACACTGAAGCTTTCTTT. Protein product: CASHPWVQGHTEAFF.

The genes are TRBV6-5 and TRBJ2-1; TRBD2 matches at 11 bases. The CDR3 totals 15 residues. Germline trimming cut 5 bases from V and 6 bases from J; bases unmatched to any gene: 6. Per the germline V gene, CDR1 is MNHEY and CDR2 is SVGAGI. The chain's CDR3 is CASSLLAGGGNEQFF. The DNA of the CDR3 is TGTGCCAGCAGTCTTCTAGCGGGAGGCGGCAATGAGCAGTTCTTC.

The chain has TRBV9 and TRBJ1-6; D might be TRBD1 (6 bases). The CDR3 totals 17 residues. V dropped 4 bases and J dropped 3 bases, with 17 bases sitting between them. CDR1 is SGDLS, CDR2 YYNGEE, per germline. CDR3 region: CASSPAGGLNYNSPLHF. The CDR3 DNA follows: TGTGCCAGCAGCCCGGCCGGGGGGCTGAACTATAATTCACCCCTCCACTTT.

The J gene is TRBJ2-1, the V gene TRBV5-1, with 7 bases aligning to TRBD1. With 0 bases clipped from V and 1 base from J, the junction kept 7 bases outside the gene matches. Germline lookup yields CDR1 SGHRS and CDR2 YFSETQ. The CDR3 is 17 amino acids. The CDR3 loop is CASSLGRDSYSYNEQFF. CDR3 in DNA: TGCGCCAGCAGCTTGGGACGGGACAGCTATTCCTACAATGAGCAGTTCTTC.

This chain connects TRBV24-1 to TRBJ1-2; possibly TRBD1 for D (5 bases). Germline V CDR1 and CDR2: KGHDR, SFDVKD. The V end was cut by 9 bases, the J end by 1 base, with 17 bases between. This CDR3 spans 15 amino acids. CDR3 in amino acids: CATALRTPFNYGYTF. The CDR3 DNA reads TGTGCCACCGCCCTTCGGACACCCTTTAACTATGGCTACACCTTC.

The chain carries TRBV13 and TRBJ2-7; TRBD1 matches at 9 bases. Germline CDR1 reads PRHDT; CDR2 reads FYEKMQ (reference sequence). This CDR3 has 18 amino acids. With 3 bases clipped from V and 0 bases from J, the junction kept 12 bases outside the gene matches. The CDR3 coding sequence is TGTGCCAGCAGCTTTCAAGGCCAACAGGGGGCGAGCTCCTACGAGCAGTACTTC. It codes for CASSFQGQQGASSYEQYF.

The chain couples TRBV4-1 to TRBJ2-7; possible D gene TRBD2, 5 bases. Per the germline V gene, CDR1 is MGHRA and CDR2 is YSYEKL. The CDR3 contains 13 residues. V dropped 2 bases and J dropped 4 bases, with 9 bases sitting between them. CDR3 nucleotides: TGCGCCAGCAGCCAACAGCGGACTTACGAGCAGTACTTC. As protein: CASSQQRTYEQYF.

This chain joins TRBV27 and TRBJ1-1; D is possibly TRBD1 (5 bases). The germline gives CDR1 MNHEY, CDR2 SMNVEV (reference sequence). V was clipped by 2 bases and J by 1 base, with 11 bases between them. CDR3 length: 15 amino acids. The CDR3 DNA sequence: TGTGCCAGCAGTTTAGGGATTACAGGGAACACTGAAGCTTTCTTT. Its protein is CASSLGITGNTEAFF.

The V gene is TRBV6-5, the J gene TRBJ2-7, with 10 bases identical to TRBD1. V was clipped by 0 bases and J by 2 bases; unmatched bases: 4. From germline, CDR1 is MNHEY and CDR2 SVGAGI. The CDR3 is 16 amino acids. The CDR3 reads CASSYSWTGGTYEQYF. Here the CDR3 DNA reads TGTGCCAGCAGTTACTCCTGGACAGGGGGGACCTACGAGCAGTACTTC.

J is TRBJ1-2 and V is TRBV4-2; TRBD1 matches 9 bases. The CDR3 is made up of 16 amino acids. Germline CDR1 and CDR2: LGHNA and YNFKEQ. Trimming took 4 bases from V and 2 from J; bases not matched to a gene: 8. CDR3 sequence: CASSRYRGQGNYGYTF. The CDR3 coding sequence is TGTGCCAGCAGCCGCTATCGAGGACAGGGGAACTATGGCTACACCTTC.

V usage is TRBV3-1 (or the pseudogene TRBV3-2) and J usage is TRBJ2-1, with a tentative D call TRBD2 (6 bases). The CDR3 extends over 15 amino acids. V shed 6 bases and J shed 4 bases, with 16 bases lying between them. Germline V lookup: CDR1 LGHDT, CDR2 YNNKEL (reference sequence). The CDR3 loop is CASRGLSGNYNEQFF. DNA of the CDR3: TGTGCCAGCAGGGGACTTAGCGGAAATTACAATGAGCAGTTCTTC.

The chain combines TRBV27 with TRBJ2-7, with TRBD2 identical over 14 bases. The CDR3 sequence is 15 residues long. V lost 8 bases to trimming and J lost 4 bases; unmatched junction nucleotides: 7. CDR1 is MNHEY and CDR2 is SMNVEV in the germline V gene (reference sequence). The CDR3 DNA follows: TGTGCCAGCGGAAAAAGACTAGCGGGAGGGTACGAGCAGTACTTC. This gives the protein CASGKRLAGGYEQYF.

This clone has only one observation. J is TRBJ1-4 and V is TRBV18, with TRBD1 identical over 7 bases. Trimming at V came to 1 base and at J to 6 bases, leaving 5 bases not matched to a gene. This CDR3 comprises 15 residues. CDR1 is KGHSH and CDR2 is LQKENI in the germline V gene. The CDR3, as DNA: TGTGCCAGCTCACCACGGGTCGGACAGGATGAAAAACTGTTTTTT. This encodes CASSPRVGQDEKLFF.

This clone has at least ten counts. J is TRBJ2-7 and V is TRBV6-1, with 7 positions matching TRBD1. In germline, CDR1 is MNHNS, CDR2 SASEGT. With V trimmed by 4 bases and J by 2 bases, 11 bases remained unmatched. The CDR3 totals 16 residues. The CDR3 region is CASSGLTGTEAYEQYF. The CDR3 DNA reads as TGTGCCAGCAGTGGTTTGACCGGGACAGAGGCCTACGAGCAGTACTTC.

The chain employs TRBV9 and TRBJ2-7, with a possible D match to TRBD2 (6 bases). Deletions cut 2 bases from V and 2 bases from J, with 14 bases between. The CDR3 sequence is 15 residues long. The germline gives CDR1 SGDLS, CDR2 YYNGEE. The CDR3, as DNA: TGTGCCAGCAGCGTCCTCCCTAGCGTGACCTACGAGCAGTACTTC. Residues: CASSVLPSVTYEQYF.

The CDR3 spells CAISGASKALGEQFF. Written as DNA, the CDR3 is TGTGCCATCAGTGGGGCTAGCAAGGCCCTGGGTGAGCAGTTCTTC. V and J are TRBV10-3 and TRBJ2-1; D is perhaps TRBD2 (5 bases). Trimming pared 4 bases from V and 9 bases from J, leaving 19 bases between. The germline V gene has CDR1 ENHRY and CDR2 SYGVKD. The CDR3 spans 15 residues.

The rearrangement uses TRBV19 and TRBJ2-3; D remains ambiguous. This CDR3 has 16 residues. Germline V gene lookup returns CDR1 LNHDA and CDR2 SQIVND (reference sequence). Deletions cut 1 base from V and 8 bases from J, with 19 bases between. The CDR3 DNA is TGTGCCAGTAGTATAGGCGGCAGTTACCTCTCGGGTACGCAGTATTTT. It is translated as CASSIGGSYLSGTQYF. Combining the CDR3 with reference TRBV19 and TRBJ2-3 gives the whole variable domain DGGITQSPKYLFRKEGQNVTLSCEQNLNHDAMYWYRQDPGQGLRLIYYSQIVNDFQKGDIAEGYSVSREKKESFPLTVTSAQKNPTAFYLCASSIGGSYLSGTQYFGPGTRLTVL.

This clone appeared a single time. V and J are TRBV18 and TRBJ1-3; 8 bases are a match to TRBD1. V dropped 4 bases and J dropped 0; count of bases not matched to a gene: 8. The CDR3 loop spans 17 amino acids. Germline lookup yields CDR1 KGHSH and CDR2 LQKENI. CDR3 loop: CASSRRTGKFSGNTIYF. In DNA, the CDR3 is TGTGCCAGCTCACGGCGGACAGGGAAGTTCTCTGGAAACACCATATATTTT.

This chain uses TRBV5-1 with TRBJ1-6, with D perhaps matching TRBD1 (5 bases). The CDR3 covers 13 residues. The germline V gene has CDR1 SGHRS and CDR2 YFSETQ. V shed 5 bases and J shed 7 bases, with 10 bases lying between them. CDR3: CASRRTPNSPLHF. Here the CDR3 DNA reads TGCGCCAGCAGACGGACACCAAATTCACCCCTCCACTTT. Variable domain in full (rest from reference TRBV5-1 and TRBJ1-6): KAGVTQTPRYLIKTRGQQVTLSCSPISGHRSVSWYQQTPGQGLQFLFEYFSETQRNKGNFPGRFSGRQFSNSRSEMNVSTLELGDSALYLCASRRTPNSPLHFGNGTRLTVT.

The gene calls are TRBV29-1 and TRBJ1-2; 9 positions match TRBD1. The germline V gene encodes CDR1 SQVTM and CDR2 ANQGSEA. This CDR3 has 13 residues. V shed 7 bases and J 0 bases; nucleotides not matched to a gene: 3. The DNA of the CDR3 is TGCAGCGGTCGGGACAGGGCTAACTATGGCTACACCTTC. This codes for CSGRDRANYGYTF.

The V gene is TRBV19, the J gene TRBJ2-6; 14 bases fit TRBD2. Germline CDR1 and CDR2: LNHDA and SQIVND (reference sequence). CDR3 length: 18 residues. The trim removed 5 bases at V and 2 bases at J, leaving 5 bases unmatched. Here the CDR3 DNA reads TGTGCCAGTAGTGCGGGACTAGCGGGAGTAGCTGGGGCCAACGTCCTGACTTTC. This translates into CASSAGLAGVAGANVLTF.

The V and J genes are TRBV7-3 and TRBJ2-1, with a weak D call TRBD2 (6 bases). The germline V and J ends were trimmed by 3 bases and 4 bases, with 13 bases remaining between them. The germline CDR1 and CDR2 sequences are SGHTA and FQGTGA. The CDR3 runs to 15 residues. CDR3 nucleotides: TGTGCCAGCAGCTTTCGAAGAAGCGGGTACAATGAGCAGTTCTTC. Translating gives CASSFRRSGYNEQFF.

The sample holds one count of this clone. This chain links TRBV12-3 or TRBV12-4 with TRBJ1-1; TRBD1 is a possible D gene (6 bases). CDR3 length: 12 amino acids. Trimming pared 6 bases from V and 11 bases from J, leaving 16 bases between. CDR3 protein: CASRFTDSFAFF. The CDR3 DNA sequence: TGTGCCAGCAGATTCACGGACAGTTTTGCTTTCTTT.

The rearrangement uses TRBV5-1 and TRBJ1-1; 8 bases are a match to TRBD1. After removal of 6 bases from V and 1 base from J, the junction contained 5 bases not matched to a gene. The CDR3 contains 14 residues. CDR1 and CDR2 (germline): SGHRS, YFSETQ. CDR3 protein: CASTYRGANTEAFF. The CDR3 DNA is TGCGCCAGCACCTACAGGGGGGCGAACACTGAAGCTTTCTTT.

This clone came up once. The chain couples TRBV11-3 to TRBJ2-1; 12 bases line up with TRBD2. Germline lookup yields CDR1 SGHNT and CDR2 YENEEA. V dropped 1 base and J dropped 9; count of bases not matched to a gene: 10. The CDR3 contains 17 residues. The chain's CDR3 is CASSLVGTSGRSAEQFF. The CDR3 DNA sequence: TGTGCCAGCAGCTTAGTAGGGACTAGCGGGCGTAGCGCTGAGCAGTTCTTC.

The rearrangement links TRBV20-1 to TRBJ2-3, with D unclear. Germline lookup yields CDR1 DFQATT and CDR2 SNEGSKA (reference sequence). CDR3 size: 11 residues. Trimming shortened V by 5 bases and J by 6 bases, and 9 bases separated the two germline ends. DNA for the CDR3: TGCAGTGCTGGGCCCCTCGATACGCAGTATTTT. Translation: CSAGPLDTQYF.

The chain uses TRBV6-5 and TRBJ2-2; 8 positions match TRBD1. With 7 bases clipped from V and 1 base from J, the junction kept 2 bases outside the gene matches. The V gene's germline CDR1 is MNHEY and CDR2 SVGAGI. The CDR3 is 14 amino acids. The CDR3: CASIGTGNTGELFF. In DNA, the CDR3 is TGTGCCAGCATTGGGACAGGGAACACCGGGGAGCTGTTTTTT.

Remarks on this clone: Other DNA sequences from this sample encode an identical CDR3 as well. This chain connects TRBV27 to TRBJ1-2, with 7 nucleotides matching TRBD1. The CDR3 spans 14 residues. After removal of 0 bases from V and 8 bases from J, the junction contained 6 bases not matched to a gene. Germline-derived CDR1 and CDR2 are MNHEY and SMNVEV (reference sequence). The CDR3 coding sequence is TGTGCCAGCAGTTTATCTCAGGGGGTTTGGGGCTACACCTTC. Protein: CASSLSQGVWGYTF.

The gene calls are TRBV27 and TRBJ2-3, with TRBD2 matching over 8 bases. From germline, CDR1 is MNHEY and CDR2 SMNVEV (reference sequence). The length of the CDR3 is 12 residues. V was pared by 6 bases and J by 9 bases, with 5 bases of the junction left unmatched. CDR3 nucleotide sequence: TGTGCCAGCAGATTCGCTAGCGGGACGCAGTATTTT. Its translation is CASRFASGTQYF.